This T cell receptor (beta chain) was identified during a study of shared clonotypes between healthy human individuals. Trimming shortened V by 3 bases and J by 7 bases, and 7 bases separated the two germline ends. This CDR3 contains 12 residues. Germline-derived CDR1 and CDR2 are SGHAT and FQNNGV. Original processing notes: Filtering of immunoSEQ junctional sequences could not match full-length read filtering. The protocol was immunoSEQ multiplex PCR, while the TCRdb copy is restricted to in-frame clones and leaves out a portion. V, J and clone size reflect that table, while D and trimming were determined from the DNA. Found here are roughly 400,000 clones, 90% to 97% of them singletons; the top ten hold about 0.32%.

The J gene is TRBJ2-1, the V gene TRBV11-2; unclear D gene. Sequenced material: memory CD8+ T cells sorted from blood. The subset was: CD45RO+ cells pooled with CCR7-negative TemRA cells. The receptor comes from a man aged 25 to 45 in good health. The CDR3: CASSFGRNEQFF. For the CDR3, the DNA is TGTGCCAGCAGCTTCGGGCGAAATGAGCAGTTCTTC.